The 6 T cell receptor beta chains below all came from one sample that was sequenced in a study of T cell responses to AZD1222 COVID-19 vaccine. TCRdb's table, derived via immunoSEQ multiplex PCR, lists solely in-frame clones and lacks some. The sample holds 130,000 to 150,000 clones, about 93% seen once. Sequencing used peripheral blood, obtained on day 0 of AZD1222 vaccination. Source of these receptors: an adult in good health.

This chain links TRBV2 with TRBJ1-5; TRBD1 aligns across 8 bases. Trimming at V came to 4 bases and at J to 4 bases, leaving 6 bases not matched to a gene. CDR1 is SNHLY and CDR2 is FYNNEI in the germline V gene. The CDR3 has 15 amino acids. Here the CDR3 reads CASSAGQGGNQPQHF. The CDR3 DNA is TGTGCCAGCAGTGCAGGACAGGGCGGTAATCAGCCCCAGCATTTT. The full variable domain, rest sourced from reference TRBV2 and TRBJ1-5, is EPEVTQTPSHQVTQMGQEVILRCVPISNHLYFYWYRQILGQKVEFLVSFYNNEISEKSEIFDDQFSVERPDGSNFTLKIRSTKLEDSAMYFCASSAGQGGNQPQHFGDGTRLSIL.

This chain joins TRBV20-1 and TRBJ2-7; TRBD1 is a possible D gene (6 bases). V dropped 3 bases and J dropped 3 bases, with 9 bases sitting between them. From germline, CDR1 is DFQATT and CDR2 SNEGSKA (reference sequence). There are 12 residues in the CDR3. DNA for the CDR3: TGCAGTGCTAGTGACAGGTTCTACGAGCAGTACTTC. This encodes CSASDRFYEQYF.

The chain recombines TRBV11-2 with TRBJ2-1, with unresolved D. The CDR3 runs to 14 residues. Looked up from germline, CDR1 is SGHAT and CDR2 is FQNNGV. The V end lost 1 base, the J end lost 12 bases, and 16 bases lay between the germline ends. In DNA form, the CDR3 reads TGTGCCAGCAGCTTAGGGCCGCAGCCTGCTGGGCAGTTCTTC. This codes for CASSLGPQPAGQFF.

CDR3 protein: CSVEGGARANEQFF. Written as DNA, the CDR3 is TGCAGCGTTGAAGGGGGGGCTAGGGCGAATGAGCAGTTCTTC. The rearrangement links TRBV29-1 to TRBJ2-1; D tentatively reads TRBD1 or TRBD2 (6 bases each). Germline loops: CDR1 SQVTM, CDR2 ANQGSEA. This CDR3 has 14 residues. The ends were cut back, 1 base at V and 7 bases at J, with 14 bases in the middle.

The chain has TRBV5-6 and TRBJ2-4; no firm D call. CDR1 SGHDT and CDR2 YYEEEE come from the germline V gene. The CDR3 is 14 residues long. V was trimmed by 3 bases and J by 1 base, leaving 8 bases between them. The CDR3 spells CASSSGYAKNIQYF. CDR3 coding DNA: TGTGCCAGCAGCTCTGGCTATGCCAAAAACATTCAGTACTTC. Complete variable domain (other parts from reference TRBV5-6 and TRBJ2-4): DAGVTQSPTHLIKTRGQQVTLRCSPKSGHDTVSWYQQALGQGPQFIFQYYEEEERQRGNFPDRFSGHQFPNYSSELNVNALLLGDSALYLCASSSGYAKNIQYFGAGTRLSVL.

The chain joins TRBV7-9 to TRBJ1-2, with 9 bases lining up with TRBD1. The V gene end was trimmed by 5 bases and the J gene end by 1 base; junction bases not matched to a gene: 5. Germline V lookup: CDR1 SEHNR, CDR2 FQNEAQ (reference sequence). The CDR3 runs 15 residues. DNA for the CDR3: TGTGCCAGCAGCACCGACAGGGGGAGTAACTATGGCTACACCTTC. Translating gives CASSTDRGSNYGYTF.